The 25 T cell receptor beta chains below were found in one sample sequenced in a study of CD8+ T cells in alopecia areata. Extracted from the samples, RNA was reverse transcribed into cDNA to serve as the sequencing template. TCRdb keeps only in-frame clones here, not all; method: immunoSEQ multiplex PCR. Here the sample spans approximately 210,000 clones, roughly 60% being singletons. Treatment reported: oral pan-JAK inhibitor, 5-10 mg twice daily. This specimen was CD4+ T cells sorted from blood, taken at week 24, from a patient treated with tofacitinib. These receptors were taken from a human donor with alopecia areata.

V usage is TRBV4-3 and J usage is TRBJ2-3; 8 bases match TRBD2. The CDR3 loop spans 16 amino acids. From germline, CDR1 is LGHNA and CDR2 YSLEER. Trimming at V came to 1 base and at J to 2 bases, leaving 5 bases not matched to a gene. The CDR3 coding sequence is TGCGCCAGCAGCCAAGGCGGGGGGCCCCTCACAGATACGCAGTATTTT. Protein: CASSQGGGPLTDTQYF.

CDR3 amino acids: CSVVGGTFYGYTF. As DNA, the CDR3 is TGCAGCGTTGTCGGGGGCACTTTCTATGGCTACACCTTC. The chain has TRBV29-1 and TRBJ1-2; tentatively, D is TRBD1 (6 bases). Deletions cut 4 bases from V and 4 bases from J, with 13 bases between. Germline lookup yields CDR1 SQVTM and CDR2 ANQGSEA. The CDR3 is made up of 13 amino acids. The variable domain in full, completed from reference TRBV29-1 and TRBJ1-2, reads SAVISQKPSRDICQRGTSLTIQCQVDSQVTMMFWYRQQPGQSLTLIATANQGSEATYESGFVIDKFPISRPNLTFSTLTVSNMSPEDSSIYLCSVVGGTFYGYTFGSGTRLTVV.

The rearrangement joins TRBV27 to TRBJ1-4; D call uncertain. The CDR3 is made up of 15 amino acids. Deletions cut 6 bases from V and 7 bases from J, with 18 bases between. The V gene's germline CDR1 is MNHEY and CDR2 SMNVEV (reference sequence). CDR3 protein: CASRSWASEGEKLFF. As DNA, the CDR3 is TGTGCCAGCAGGTCCTGGGCATCTGAAGGTGAAAAACTGTTTTTT.

The DNA for the CDR3 is TGTGCCAGCACCTCGACCACTGATACGCAGTATTTT. The encoded protein is CASTSTTDTQYF. The gene calls are TRBV28 and TRBJ2-3; no reliable D call. CDR3 size: 12 residues. The germline gives CDR1 MDHEN, CDR2 SYDVKM. With 7 bases removed from V and 6 bases from J, the gap between germline ends came to 11 bases.

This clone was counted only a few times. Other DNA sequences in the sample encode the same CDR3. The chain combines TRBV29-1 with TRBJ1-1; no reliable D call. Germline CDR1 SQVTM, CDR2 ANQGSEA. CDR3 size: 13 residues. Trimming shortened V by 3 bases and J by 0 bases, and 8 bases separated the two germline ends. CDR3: CSVERRLNTEAFF. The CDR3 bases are TGCAGCGTTGAGAGGCGGTTGAACACTGAAGCTTTCTTT.

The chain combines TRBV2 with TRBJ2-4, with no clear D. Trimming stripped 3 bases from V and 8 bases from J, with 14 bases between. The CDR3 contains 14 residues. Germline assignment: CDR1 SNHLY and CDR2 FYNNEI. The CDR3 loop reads CASSESSFSDIQYF. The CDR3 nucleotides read TGTGCCAGCAGTGAGTCGAGTTTTTCGGACATTCAGTACTTC.

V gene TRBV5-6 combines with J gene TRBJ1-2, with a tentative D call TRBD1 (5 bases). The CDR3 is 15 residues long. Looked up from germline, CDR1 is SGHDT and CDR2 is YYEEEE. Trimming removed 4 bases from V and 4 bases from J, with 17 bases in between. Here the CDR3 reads CASSPQGAASYGYTF. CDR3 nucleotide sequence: TGTGCCAGCAGCCCCCAGGGAGCAGCCAGCTATGGCTACACCTTC.

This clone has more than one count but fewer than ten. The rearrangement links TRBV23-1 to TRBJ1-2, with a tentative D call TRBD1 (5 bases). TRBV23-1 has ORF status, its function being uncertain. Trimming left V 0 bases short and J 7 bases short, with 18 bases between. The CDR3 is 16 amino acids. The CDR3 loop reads CASSQSSRGPSGGYTF. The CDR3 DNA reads TGCGCCAGCAGTCAATCTAGCCGGGGCCCAAGTGGTGGCTACACCTTC.

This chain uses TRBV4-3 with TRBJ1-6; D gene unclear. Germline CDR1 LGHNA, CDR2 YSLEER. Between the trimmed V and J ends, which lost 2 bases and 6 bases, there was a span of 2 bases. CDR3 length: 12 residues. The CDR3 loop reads CASSQRNSPLHF. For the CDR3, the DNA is TGCGCCAGCAGCCAACGTAATTCACCCCTCCACTTT.

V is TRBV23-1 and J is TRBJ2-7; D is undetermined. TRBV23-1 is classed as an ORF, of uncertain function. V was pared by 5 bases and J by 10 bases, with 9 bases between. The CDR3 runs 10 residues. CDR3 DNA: TGCGCCAGCAGTATCCTACTCCAGTACTTC. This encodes CASSILLQYF.

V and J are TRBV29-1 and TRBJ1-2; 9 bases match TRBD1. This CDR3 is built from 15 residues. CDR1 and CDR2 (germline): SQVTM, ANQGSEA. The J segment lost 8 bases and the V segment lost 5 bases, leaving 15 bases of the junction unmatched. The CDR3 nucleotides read TGCAGCGTTCCTGAGGGACAGGGATTTTTCGACGGCTACACCTTC. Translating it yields CSVPEGQGFFDGYTF. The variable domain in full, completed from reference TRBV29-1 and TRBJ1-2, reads SAVISQKPSRDICQRGTSLTIQCQVDSQVTMMFWYRQQPGQSLTLIATANQGSEATYESGFVIDKFPISRPNLTFSTLTVSNMSPEDSSIYLCSVPEGQGFFDGYTFGSGTRLTVV.

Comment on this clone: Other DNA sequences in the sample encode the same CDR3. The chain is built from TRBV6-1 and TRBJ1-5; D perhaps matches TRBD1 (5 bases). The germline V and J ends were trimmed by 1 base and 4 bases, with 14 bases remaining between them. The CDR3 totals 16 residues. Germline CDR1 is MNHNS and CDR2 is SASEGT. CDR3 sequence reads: CASSEEGRGPNQPQHF. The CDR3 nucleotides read TGTGCCAGCAGTGAAGAGGGTCGGGGCCCTAATCAGCCCCAGCATTTT.

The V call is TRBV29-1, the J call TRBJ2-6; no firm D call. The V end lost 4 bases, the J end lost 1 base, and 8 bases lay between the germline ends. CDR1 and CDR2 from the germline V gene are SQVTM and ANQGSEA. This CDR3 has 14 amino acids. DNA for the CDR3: TGCAGCGTTGGTCTAGTTTCTGGGGCCAACGTCCTGACTTTC. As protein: CSVGLVSGANVLTF.

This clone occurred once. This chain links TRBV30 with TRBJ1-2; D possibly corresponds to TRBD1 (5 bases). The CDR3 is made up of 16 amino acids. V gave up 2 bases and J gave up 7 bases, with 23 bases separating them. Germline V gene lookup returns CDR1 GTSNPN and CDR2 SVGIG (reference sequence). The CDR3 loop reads CAWSRSLGPTWSGYTF. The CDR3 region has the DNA TGTGCCTGGAGTCGGTCACTGGGACCCACCTGGAGTGGCTACACCTTC.

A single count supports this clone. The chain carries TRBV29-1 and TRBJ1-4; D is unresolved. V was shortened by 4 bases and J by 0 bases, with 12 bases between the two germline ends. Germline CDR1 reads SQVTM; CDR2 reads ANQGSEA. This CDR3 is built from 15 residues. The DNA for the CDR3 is TGCAGCGTTGGGGAACAACATGCAACTAATGAAAAACTGTTTTTT. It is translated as CSVGEQHATNEKLFF.

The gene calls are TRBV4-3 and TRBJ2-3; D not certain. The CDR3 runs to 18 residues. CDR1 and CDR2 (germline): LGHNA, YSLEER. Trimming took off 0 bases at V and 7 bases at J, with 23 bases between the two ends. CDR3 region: CASSQDGRASARLNTQYF. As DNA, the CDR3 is TGCGCCAGCAGCCAAGATGGACGGGCCTCAGCCCGACTGAATACGCAGTATTTT.

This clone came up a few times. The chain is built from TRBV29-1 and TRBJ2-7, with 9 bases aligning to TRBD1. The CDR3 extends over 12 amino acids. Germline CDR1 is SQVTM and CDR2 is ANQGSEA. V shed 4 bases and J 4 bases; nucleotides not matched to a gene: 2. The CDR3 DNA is TGCAGCGTTGCCGGACAGGGGTACGAGCAGTACTTC. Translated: CSVAGQGYEQYF.

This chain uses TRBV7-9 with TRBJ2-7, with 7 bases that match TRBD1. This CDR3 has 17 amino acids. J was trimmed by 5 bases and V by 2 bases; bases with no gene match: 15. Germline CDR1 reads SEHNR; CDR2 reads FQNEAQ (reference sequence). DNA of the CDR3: TGTGCCAGCAGCTTATTTCCCGGGACAGAAGGTGTCCACGAGCAGTACTTC. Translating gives CASSLFPGTEGVHEQYF.

Here the CDR3 DNA reads TGCGCCAGCAGCCTCGGAGGTACGGGCTACACCTTC. This sequence encodes CASSLGGTGYTF. This chain links TRBV4-1 with TRBJ1-2, with D unclear. This CDR3 has 12 residues. V was shortened by 4 bases and J by 8 bases, with 11 bases between the two germline ends. CDR1 is MGHRA and CDR2 is YSYEKL in the germline V gene.

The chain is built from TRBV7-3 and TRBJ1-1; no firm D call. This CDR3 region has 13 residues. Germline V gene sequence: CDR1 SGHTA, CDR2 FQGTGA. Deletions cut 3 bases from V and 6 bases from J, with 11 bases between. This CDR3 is CASSFEVGAEAFF. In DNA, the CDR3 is TGTGCCAGCAGCTTCGAAGTAGGCGCTGAAGCTTTCTTT. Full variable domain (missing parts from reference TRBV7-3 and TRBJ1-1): GAGVSQTPSNKVTEKGKYVELRCDPISGHTALYWYRQSLGQGPEFLIYFQGTGAADDSGLPNDRFFAVRPEGSVSTLKIQRTERGDSAVYLCASSFEVGAEAFFGQGTRLTVV.

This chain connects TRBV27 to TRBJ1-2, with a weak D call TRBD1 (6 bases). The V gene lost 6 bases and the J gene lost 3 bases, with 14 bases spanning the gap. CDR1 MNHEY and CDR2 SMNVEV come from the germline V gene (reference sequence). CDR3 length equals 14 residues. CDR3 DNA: TGTGCCAGCAGGGATCAGGGGAGGGACTATGGCTACACCTTC. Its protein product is CASRDQGRDYGYTF.

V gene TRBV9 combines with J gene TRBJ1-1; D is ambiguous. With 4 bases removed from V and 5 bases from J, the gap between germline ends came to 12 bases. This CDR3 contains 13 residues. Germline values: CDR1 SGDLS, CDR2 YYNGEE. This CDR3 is CASSLESDTEAFF. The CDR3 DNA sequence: TGTGCCAGCAGCCTCGAGAGCGATACTGAAGCTTTCTTT.

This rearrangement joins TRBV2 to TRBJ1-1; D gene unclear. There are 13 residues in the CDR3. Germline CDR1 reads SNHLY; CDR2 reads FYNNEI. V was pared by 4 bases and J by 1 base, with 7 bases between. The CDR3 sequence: CASSGRENTEAFF. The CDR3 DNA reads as TGTGCCAGCAGTGGACGGGAGAACACTGAAGCTTTCTTT.

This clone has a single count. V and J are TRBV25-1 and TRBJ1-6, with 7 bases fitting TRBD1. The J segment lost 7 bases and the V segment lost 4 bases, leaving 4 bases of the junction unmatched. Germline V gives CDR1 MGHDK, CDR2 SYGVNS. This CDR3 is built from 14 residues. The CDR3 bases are TGTGCCAGCAGTGGTAAGGGGGCAAATTCACCCCTCCACTTT. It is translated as CASSGKGANSPLHF.

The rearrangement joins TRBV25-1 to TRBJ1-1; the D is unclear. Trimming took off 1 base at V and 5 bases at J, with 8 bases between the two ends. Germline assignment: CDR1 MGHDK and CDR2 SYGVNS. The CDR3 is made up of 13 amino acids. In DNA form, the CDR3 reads TGTGCCAGCAGTGAATCAGAGCTGACTGAAGCTTTCTTT. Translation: CASSESELTEAFF. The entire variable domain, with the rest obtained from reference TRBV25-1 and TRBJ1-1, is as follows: EADIYQTPRYLVIGTGKKITLECSQTMGHDKMYWYQQDPGMELHLIHYSYGVNSTEKGDLSSESTVSRIRTEHFPLTLESARPSHTSQYLCASSESELTEAFFGQGTRLTVV.